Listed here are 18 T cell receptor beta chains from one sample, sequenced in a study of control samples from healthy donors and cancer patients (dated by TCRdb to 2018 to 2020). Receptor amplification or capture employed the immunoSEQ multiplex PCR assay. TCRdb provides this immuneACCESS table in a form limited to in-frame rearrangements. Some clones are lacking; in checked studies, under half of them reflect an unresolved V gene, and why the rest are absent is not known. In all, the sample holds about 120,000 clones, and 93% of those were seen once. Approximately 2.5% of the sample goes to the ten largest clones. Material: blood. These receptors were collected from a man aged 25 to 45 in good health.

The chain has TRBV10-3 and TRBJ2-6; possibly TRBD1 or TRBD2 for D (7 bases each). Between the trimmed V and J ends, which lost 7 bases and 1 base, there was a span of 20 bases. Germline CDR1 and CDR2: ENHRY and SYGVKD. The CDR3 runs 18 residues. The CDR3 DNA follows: TGTGCCATCACCCCGGGGGGACAGAAGCTATCTGGGGCCAACGTCCTGACTTTC. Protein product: CAITPGGQKLSGANVLTF.

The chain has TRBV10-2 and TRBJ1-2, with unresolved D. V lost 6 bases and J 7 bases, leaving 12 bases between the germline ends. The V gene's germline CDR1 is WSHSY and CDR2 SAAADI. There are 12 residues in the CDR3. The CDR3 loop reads CASRVDLIGYTF. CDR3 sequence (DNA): TGCGCCAGCAGGGTCGACTTGATTGGCTACACCTTC.

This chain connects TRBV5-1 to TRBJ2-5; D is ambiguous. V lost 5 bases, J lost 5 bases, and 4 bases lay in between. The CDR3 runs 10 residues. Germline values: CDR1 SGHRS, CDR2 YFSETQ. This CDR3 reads CASRGETQYF. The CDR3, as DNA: TGCGCCAGCAGAGGGGAGACCCAGTACTTC.

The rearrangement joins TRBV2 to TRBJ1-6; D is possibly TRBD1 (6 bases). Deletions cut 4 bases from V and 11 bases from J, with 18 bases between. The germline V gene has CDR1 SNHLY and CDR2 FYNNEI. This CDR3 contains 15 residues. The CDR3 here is CASSGQTGSWAPLHF. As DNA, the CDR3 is TGTGCCAGCAGTGGACAGACAGGTAGTTGGGCACCCCTCCACTTT.

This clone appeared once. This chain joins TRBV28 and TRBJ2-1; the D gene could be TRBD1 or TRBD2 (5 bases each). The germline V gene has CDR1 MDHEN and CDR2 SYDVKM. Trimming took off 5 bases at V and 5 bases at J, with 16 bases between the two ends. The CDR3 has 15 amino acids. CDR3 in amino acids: CASSPRGPADNEQFF. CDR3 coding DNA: TGTGCCAGCAGTCCGAGGGGCCCCGCAGACAATGAGCAGTTCTTC.

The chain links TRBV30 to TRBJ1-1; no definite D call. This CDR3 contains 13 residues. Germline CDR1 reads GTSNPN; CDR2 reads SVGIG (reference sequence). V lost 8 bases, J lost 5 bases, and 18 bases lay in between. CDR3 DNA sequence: TGTGCCCTTTGGGAAGCGGTTGGAACTGAAGCTTTCTTT. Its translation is CALWEAVGTEAFF.

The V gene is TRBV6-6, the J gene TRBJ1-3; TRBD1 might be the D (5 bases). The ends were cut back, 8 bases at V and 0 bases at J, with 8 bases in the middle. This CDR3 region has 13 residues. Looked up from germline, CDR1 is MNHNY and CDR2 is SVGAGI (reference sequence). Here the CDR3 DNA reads TGTGCCAGCGGGACGGGCTCTGGAAACACCATATATTTT. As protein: CASGTGSGNTIYF.

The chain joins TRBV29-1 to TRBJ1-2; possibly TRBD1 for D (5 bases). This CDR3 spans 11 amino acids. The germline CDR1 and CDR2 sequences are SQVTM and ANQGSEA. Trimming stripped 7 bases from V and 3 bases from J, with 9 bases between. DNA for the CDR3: TGCAGCGCTCAAGGGGACTATGGCTACACCTTC. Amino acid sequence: CSAQGDYGYTF.

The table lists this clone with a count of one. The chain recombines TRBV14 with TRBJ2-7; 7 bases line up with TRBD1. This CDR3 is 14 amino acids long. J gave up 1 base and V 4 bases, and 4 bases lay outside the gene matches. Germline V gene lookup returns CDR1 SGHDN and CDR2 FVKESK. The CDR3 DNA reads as TGTGCCAGCAGCCGATCGGGACAGTCCTACGAGCAGTACGTC. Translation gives CASSRSGQSYEQYV.

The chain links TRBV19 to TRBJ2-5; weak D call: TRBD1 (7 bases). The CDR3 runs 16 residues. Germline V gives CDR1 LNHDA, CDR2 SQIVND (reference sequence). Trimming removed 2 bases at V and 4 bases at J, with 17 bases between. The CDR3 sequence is CASSIRGRQGGETQYF. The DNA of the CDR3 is TGTGCCAGTAGTATAAGAGGGAGACAGGGAGGAGAGACCCAGTACTTC.

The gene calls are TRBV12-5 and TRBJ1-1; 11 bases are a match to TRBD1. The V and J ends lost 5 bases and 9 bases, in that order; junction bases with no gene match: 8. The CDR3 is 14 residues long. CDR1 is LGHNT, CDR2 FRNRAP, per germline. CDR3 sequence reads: CASGVTGTGGKAFF. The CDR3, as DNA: TGTGCTAGTGGTGTGACCGGGACAGGGGGAAAAGCTTTCTTT.

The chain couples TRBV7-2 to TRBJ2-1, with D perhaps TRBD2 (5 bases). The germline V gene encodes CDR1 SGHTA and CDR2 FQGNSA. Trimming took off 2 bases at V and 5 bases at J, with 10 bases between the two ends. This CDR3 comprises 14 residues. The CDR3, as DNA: TGTGCCAGCAGCTTAAGCGGAACGAACAATGAGCAGTTCTTC. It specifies CASSLSGTNNEQFF.

In DNA form, the CDR3 reads TGTGCCAGCAGCCGTAGCCACACTGAAGCTTTCTTT. This translates into CASSRSHTEAFF. The V and J genes are TRBV7-2 and TRBJ1-1; D gene ambiguous. Germline CDR1 reads SGHTA; CDR2 reads FQGNSA. The CDR3 has 12 residues. The V end was cut by 5 bases, the J end by 3 bases, with 7 bases between.

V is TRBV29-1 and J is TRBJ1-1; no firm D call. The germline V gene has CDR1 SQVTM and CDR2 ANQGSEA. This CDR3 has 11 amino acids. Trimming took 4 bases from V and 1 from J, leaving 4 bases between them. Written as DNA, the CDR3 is TGCAGCGTTGTAGAGAACACTGAAGCTTTCTTT. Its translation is CSVVENTEAFF.

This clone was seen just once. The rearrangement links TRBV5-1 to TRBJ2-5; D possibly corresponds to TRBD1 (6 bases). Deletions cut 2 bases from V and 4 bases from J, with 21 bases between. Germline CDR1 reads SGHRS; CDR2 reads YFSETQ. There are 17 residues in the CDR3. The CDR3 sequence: CASSLTQGHSWGETQYF. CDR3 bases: TGCGCCAGCAGCTTAACCCAGGGGCACTCCTGGGGAGAGACCCAGTACTTC.

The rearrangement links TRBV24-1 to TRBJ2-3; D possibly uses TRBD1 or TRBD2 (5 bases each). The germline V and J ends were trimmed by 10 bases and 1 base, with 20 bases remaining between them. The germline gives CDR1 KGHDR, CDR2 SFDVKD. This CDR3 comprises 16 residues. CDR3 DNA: TGTGCCACTGGGGGTGGAGTCCTCGGAGGCACAGATACGCAGTATTTT. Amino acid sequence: CATGGGVLGGTDTQYF.

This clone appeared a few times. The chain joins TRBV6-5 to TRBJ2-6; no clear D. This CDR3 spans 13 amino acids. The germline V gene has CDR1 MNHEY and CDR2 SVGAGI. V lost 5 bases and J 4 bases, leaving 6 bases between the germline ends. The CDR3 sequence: CASSTAGANVLTF. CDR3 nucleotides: TGTGCCAGCAGTACCGCCGGGGCCAACGTCCTGACTTTC.

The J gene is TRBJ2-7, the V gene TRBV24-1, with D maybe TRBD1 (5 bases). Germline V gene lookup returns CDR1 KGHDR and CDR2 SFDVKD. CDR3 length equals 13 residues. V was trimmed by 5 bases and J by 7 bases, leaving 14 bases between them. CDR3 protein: CATSGQPPWEQYV. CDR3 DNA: TGTGCCACCAGTGGACAGCCACCCTGGGAGCAGTACGTC.